This entry is about one T cell receptor beta chain. The CDR3 is 18 amino acids. V was clipped by 4 bases and J by 2 bases; unmatched bases: 9. Per the germline V gene, CDR1 is SGHDN and CDR2 is FVKESK. Source study methods: Reference gene primer amplification gave nucleated cell count estimates. Data came from immunoSEQ multiplex PCR; TCRdb stores just in-frame clones and leaves some out. The V and J calls and clone size come from that table; D and trimming were worked out from the DNA. This table holds just over 95,000 clones, about 80% found once. This record belongs to a study of blood T cell repertoires in COVID-19. Study-level background: Samples taken during acute and convalescent COVID-19 were collected in the United States, Italy and Spain. Sample material is recorded as cDNA or gDNA derived from T cells, B-cell-depleted T cells, or PBMCs.

The V gene is TRBV14, the J gene TRBJ2-3; 13 bases are shared with TRBD2. The source is a man aged 55 to 69 with acute or convalescent COVID-19. Sequencing was done on a sample of peripheral blood. The CDR3 region has the DNA TGTGCCAGCAGCCCCCATAGACTAGCGGGGGGTCCCACAGATACGCAGTATTTT. It translates to CASSPHRLAGGPTDTQYF.